This T cell receptor beta chain was recovered during a study of blood T cell repertoires in COVID-19. The overall study: Acute and convalescent COVID-19 samples came from the United States, Italy and Spain.

The protocol was immunoSEQ multiplex PCR, while the TCRdb copy is restricted to in-frame clones and leaves out a portion. The sample lists roughly 200,000 clones, about 80% seen once, with 4% to 5.5% in the top ten. Germline CDR1 reads KGHSH; CDR2 reads LQKENI. The CDR3 is 15 amino acids. With 2 bases removed from V and 5 bases from J, the gap between germline ends came to 14 bases. Material: peripheral blood. The rearrangement uses TRBV18 and TRBJ2-3; TRBD2 is a possible D gene (5 bases). The receptor was isolated from a man in his fifties with active or convalescent COVID-19. The CDR3 nucleotides read TGTGCCAGCTCACCAGAGAGAAGCGGCCTAGATACGCAGTATTTT. Its translation is CASSPERSGLDTQYF.